A selection of T cell receptor beta chains follows, all from one sample in a study of OX40 agonist ivuxolimab in advanced cancers. Sequencing used immunoSEQ multiplex PCR; TCRdb keeps in-frame clones, though not all of them. The repertoire holds 50,000 to 80,000 clones, around 83% seen once, with around 3% in the top ten. The specimen comprised CD4+ or CD8+ T cells sorted from blood, sampled in a trial of the OX40 agonist ivuxolimab. The source of these receptors is an adult with an advanced solid tumor such as melanoma, head and neck, liver or kidney cancer. Each CDR3 is given with its conserved first and last residue. Fields, in order: V gene, J gene, CDR3 length, clone size, D gene, CDR3 protein, CDR3 DNA. The D gene is left open where the match is weak. The size of a clone is reported for some rows only, either as once, few or many, or as a class for expanded clones.

>TRBV6-5|TRBJ2-7|12|.|.
CASSLDSYEQYF
TGTGCCAGCAGTTTGGACAGTTACGAGCAGTACTTC
>TRBV5-1|TRBJ2-1|16|.|.
CASSSNSGQGIGEQFF
TGCGCCAGCAGCTCCAACTCGGGGCAGGGGATAGGGGAGCAGTTCTTC
>TRBV4-1|TRBJ2-2|16|.|.
CASSPHRSTNTGELFF
TGCGCCAGCAGCCCCCATAGGAGCACGAACACCGGGGAGCTGTTTTTT
>TRBV18|TRBJ1-1|14|.|TRBD1
CASSRGQLNTEAFF
TGTGCCAGCTCACGGGGACAGCTGAACACTGAAGCTTTCTTT
>TRBV19|TRBJ2-4|14|.|.
CASSPPGAKNIQYF
TGTGCCAGTAGTCCCCCGGGAGCCAAAAACATTCAGTACTTC
>TRBV7-8|TRBJ2-2|13|few|.
CASSLNLAGELFF
TGTGCCAGCAGCTTAAATCTAGCCGGGGAGCTGTTTTTT
>TRBV19|TRBJ2-2|15|.|.
CATTPGQGLGGELFF
TGTGCCACAACCCCAGGCCAGGGATTAGGCGGGGAGCTGTTTTTT
>TRBV13|TRBJ2-3|16|.|.
CASSLVGGLITDTQYF
TGTGCCAGCAGCTTAGTAGGCGGTTTAATCACAGATACGCAGTATTTT
>TRBV19|TRBJ2-3|19|.|TRBD2
CASSIMRGGLRDGTDTQYF
TGTGCCAGTAGTATAATGCGGGGGGGCCTGAGAGACGGCACAGATACGCAGTATTTT
>TRBV6-6|TRBJ2-2|11|.|.
CASSFYGQLFF
TGTGCCAGCAGTTTCTATGGTCAGCTGTTTTTT
>TRBV5-1|TRBJ2-3|16|.|TRBD1
CASSLGGQASTDTQYF
TGCGCCAGCAGCTTGGGGGGACAGGCGAGCACAGATACGCAGTATTTT
>TRBV29-1|TRBJ1-1|13|.|.
CSVFKQGSTEAFF
TGCAGCGTTTTTAAACAGGGTTCCACTGAAGCTTTCTTT
>TRBV4-2|TRBJ2-5|17|.|TRBD2
CASRKDGVAGGVETQYF
TGTGCCAGCAGAAAGGATGGGGTAGCGGGAGGAGTGGAGACCCAGTACTTC
>TRBV10-3|TRBJ2-6|16|.|.
CAISESGGSGANVLTF
TGTGCCATCAGTGAGTCGGGGGGCTCTGGGGCCAACGTCCTGACTTTC
>TRBV19|TRBJ2-2|15|.|.
CASSVGRADTGELFF
TGTGCCAGTAGTGTTGGCAGGGCGGACACCGGGGAGCTGTTTTTT
>TRBV18|TRBJ2-7|14|.|.
CASSPPSWNYEQYF
TGTGCCAGCTCACCACCCTCGTGGAACTACGAGCAGTACTTC
>TRBV9|TRBJ2-7|13|.|TRBD2
CASSATSEQVQYF
TGTGCCAGCAGCGCGACTAGCGAGCAAGTGCAGTACTTC